This T cell receptor (beta chain) was found in a study of cytomegalovirus exposure and HLA in healthy donors. General observations from the study: In vitro work confirmed that three CMV-associated chains recognize CMV antigens. Cytomegalovirus-associated status was assigned to more than 150 TCR beta chains.

Clones were sequenced by immunoSEQ multiplex PCR, and TCRdb holds only the in-frame ones, with some missing. This sample has more than 95,000 clones, with roughly 93% found just once. This clone was counted between two and nine times. Its antigen is still unknown. Material for sequencing was PBMCs. The source is a woman aged 18-30 years in good health and CMV-seronegative.

CDR3 in DNA: TGTGCCAGTAGTAGCCGGGGTGACTACGAGCAGTACTTC. This codes for CASSSRGDYEQYF. V and J are TRBV19 and TRBJ2-7; maybe TRBD2 (5 bases). The CDR3 is made up of 13 amino acids. CDR1 is LNHDA, CDR2 SQIVND, per germline (reference sequence). Trimming removed 4 bases from V and 3 bases from J, with 10 bases in between.